Listed below are T cell receptor beta chains from one sample, sequenced in a study of shared clonotypes between healthy human individuals. The table came from immunoSEQ multiplex PCR; TCRdb's copy has only in-frame clones and leaves some out. The sample holds over 1.5 million clones, nearly 99% seen once. The sequencing sample was made of naive CD4+ T cells sorted from blood. The receptors were gathered from a man aged 25 to 40 in good health. The CDR3 runs from the conserved cysteine through the conserved F or W. Fields, in order: CDR3 DNA, CDR3 protein, D gene, clone size, J gene, V gene. A D gene is named only where the DNA matches it firmly. Expanded clones are given a class, and other clones once, few, many or no size at all.

cdr3_nt: TGTGCCAGCAGCTTGTCAGGGTCTGGAAACACCATATATTTT
cdr3_aa: CASSLSGSGNTIYF
d_call: .
clone_size: once
j_call: TRBJ1-3
v_call: TRBV5-4

cdr3_nt: TGTACCAGCAGGCTGGGGGCGCGGGCCACTGAAGCTTTCTTT
cdr3_aa: CTSRLGARATEAFF
d_call: .
clone_size: .
j_call: TRBJ1-1
v_call: TRBV6-6

cdr3_nt: TGCGCCAGCACCAAAGCGGGAGGGCCGGAATACAATGAGCAGTTCTTC
cdr3_aa: CASTKAGGPEYNEQFF
d_call: TRBD2
clone_size: .
j_call: TRBJ2-1
v_call: TRBV10-2

cdr3_nt: TGTGCCAGCAGCTTAGCGGGGGGCACTGAAGCTTTCTTT
cdr3_aa: CASSLAGGTEAFF
d_call: .
clone_size: .
j_call: TRBJ1-1
v_call: TRBV11-3

cdr3_nt: TGTGCCAGCAGCTTAGCCAGCGTTGCTGAGCAGTTCTTC
cdr3_aa: CASSLASVAEQFF
d_call: .
clone_size: .
j_call: TRBJ2-1
v_call: TRBV11-2

cdr3_nt: TGTGCCAGCTCACCCTATTCGGTGGACGAAAAACTGTTTTTT
cdr3_aa: CASSPYSVDEKLFF
d_call: .
clone_size: .
j_call: TRBJ1-4
v_call: TRBV18

cdr3_nt: TGCGCCAGCTCCCCCGGACAGGGCCCCTACGAGCAGTACTTC
cdr3_aa: CASSPGQGPYEQYF
d_call: TRBD1
clone_size: once
j_call: TRBJ2-7
v_call: TRBV10-2

cdr3_nt: TGTGCCAGCAGTGACCTCACAGGGGGCACTGAAGCTTTCTTT
cdr3_aa: CASSDLTGGTEAFF
d_call: TRBD1
clone_size: .
j_call: TRBJ1-1
v_call: TRBV2

cdr3_nt: TGTGCCAGCTCACCGCTGGACAACTCTGGGGCCAACGTCCTGACTTTC
cdr3_aa: CASSPLDNSGANVLTF
d_call: .
clone_size: .
j_call: TRBJ2-6
v_call: TRBV18

cdr3_nt: TGTGCCAGCAGTTTCGGAGGGGGCAACACAGATACGCAGTATTTT
cdr3_aa: CASSFGGGNTDTQYF
d_call: .
clone_size: .
j_call: TRBJ2-3
v_call: TRBV27

cdr3_nt: TGTGCCAGCAGTTTGTCGGGAGAAACAGATACGCAGTATTTT
cdr3_aa: CASSLSGETDTQYF
d_call: .
clone_size: .
j_call: TRBJ2-3
v_call: TRBV28

cdr3_nt: TGCGCCAGCAGCTCTATAGCGGACACGACCTACGAGCAGTACTTC
cdr3_aa: CASSSIADTTYEQYF
d_call: .
clone_size: .
j_call: TRBJ2-7
v_call: TRBV4-1

cdr3_nt: TGTGCCACCAGCAGAGATCGGATACACACCGGGGAGCTGTTTTTT
cdr3_aa: CATSRDRIHTGELFF
d_call: .
clone_size: .
j_call: TRBJ2-2
v_call: TRBV15

cdr3_nt: TGTGCCTGGAGTGAAGGGGTGAGCGCTGAAGCTTTCTTT
cdr3_aa: CAWSEGVSAEAFF
d_call: .
clone_size: .
j_call: TRBJ1-1
v_call: TRBV30

cdr3_nt: TGTGCCAGTAGTATAGTGGGACAGGGGACGGGGAATGAGCAGTTCTTC
cdr3_aa: CASSIVGQGTGNEQFF
d_call: TRBD1
clone_size: .
j_call: TRBJ2-1
v_call: TRBV19

cdr3_nt: TGTGCCAGCAGCCAACTAGCGGGAGGGGTCGGGGAGCTGTTTTTT
cdr3_aa: CASSQLAGGVGELFF
d_call: TRBD2
clone_size: once
j_call: TRBJ2-2
v_call: TRBV11-2

cdr3_nt: TGTGCCAGTAGTTTCAATAGGCGACAGGGGAATCAGCCCCAGCATTTT
cdr3_aa: CASSFNRRQGNQPQHF
d_call: TRBD1
clone_size: .
j_call: TRBJ1-5
v_call: TRBV19

cdr3_nt: TGTGCCAGCAGTCCCGACCTACGTCGGGGGACCCAGTACTTC
cdr3_aa: CASSPDLRRGTQYF
d_call: .
clone_size: .
j_call: TRBJ2-5
v_call: TRBV27

cdr3_nt: TGTGCCAGCAGTCCCCTGGGTGGACGGGCCATTCAGTACTTC
cdr3_aa: CASSPLGGRAIQYF
d_call: .
clone_size: .
j_call: TRBJ2-4
v_call: TRBV6-5

cdr3_nt: TGCAGCGCAGGGACAGTGAACTATGGCTACACCTTC
cdr3_aa: CSAGTVNYGYTF
d_call: TRBD1
clone_size: .
j_call: TRBJ1-2
v_call: TRBV29-1

cdr3_nt: TGTGCCAGCAGCCCACACCAGGATTACGAGCAGTACTTC
cdr3_aa: CASSPHQDYEQYF
d_call: .
clone_size: .
j_call: TRBJ2-7
v_call: TRBV7-2

cdr3_nt: TGTGCCAGCAGCTTGGTCGGGAGTCTCTCTGGAAACACCATATATTTT
cdr3_aa: CASSLVGSLSGNTIYF
d_call: .
clone_size: .
j_call: TRBJ1-3
v_call: TRBV5-8

cdr3_nt: TGCGCCAGCAGGGGTCTTGCCTACACAGATACGCAGTATTTT
cdr3_aa: CASRGLAYTDTQYF
d_call: .
clone_size: .
j_call: TRBJ2-3
v_call: TRBV10-2

cdr3_nt: TGCGCCAGCAAACAGGGGCCTTACGAGCAGTACTTC
cdr3_aa: CASKQGPYEQYF
d_call: TRBD1
clone_size: .
j_call: TRBJ2-7
v_call: TRBV10-2

cdr3_nt: TGTGCCAGTAGTATTATCCGGGGGTTAGGGGATGAGCAGTTCTTC
cdr3_aa: CASSIIRGLGDEQFF
d_call: .
clone_size: .
j_call: TRBJ2-1
v_call: TRBV19

cdr3_nt: TGTGCCAGCAGTGGGGACAGACAAGGGGCCCAGTACTTC
cdr3_aa: CASSGDRQGAQYF
d_call: TRBD1
clone_size: .
j_call: TRBJ2-5
v_call: TRBV6-5

cdr3_nt: TGTGCCAGCAGCTCCGGACAGAAAGAGACCCAGTACTTC
cdr3_aa: CASSSGQKETQYF
d_call: .
clone_size: .
j_call: TRBJ2-5
v_call: TRBV7-9

cdr3_nt: TGTGCCAGCAGCTCAGAAATGGACTCTGCCTACGAGCAGTACTTC
cdr3_aa: CASSSEMDSAYEQYF
d_call: .
clone_size: .
j_call: TRBJ2-7
v_call: TRBV5-5

cdr3_nt: TGTGCCAGCAGCTTACGTGAGCTAGCGGTCTACAATGAGCAGTTCTTC
cdr3_aa: CASSLRELAVYNEQFF
d_call: TRBD2
clone_size: .
j_call: TRBJ2-1
v_call: TRBV7-2

cdr3_nt: TGTGCCAGCAGCGCCGACCAAAGGGGAGTGAGCAATCAGCCCCAGCATTTT
cdr3_aa: CASSADQRGVSNQPQHF
d_call: .
clone_size: .
j_call: TRBJ1-5
v_call: TRBV7-9

cdr3_nt: TGCGCCAGCAGCTTGCGACCCGGGACCGTTTCCGGGGAGCTGTTTTTT
cdr3_aa: CASSLRPGTVSGELFF
d_call: .
clone_size: .
j_call: TRBJ2-2
v_call: TRBV5-1

cdr3_nt: TGTGCCAGTAGTAGGGGGGCGGGCGCGAACACCGGGGAGCTGTTTTTT
cdr3_aa: CASSRGAGANTGELFF
d_call: .
clone_size: .
j_call: TRBJ2-2
v_call: TRBV19

cdr3_nt: TGTGCCAGCAGCTTAGGGTTAAATCAGCCCCAGCATTTT
cdr3_aa: CASSLGLNQPQHF
d_call: .
clone_size: .
j_call: TRBJ1-5
v_call: TRBV11-2

cdr3_nt: TGTGCCAGCAGCCCTGGACAGGGGGGAAAACTGTTTTTT
cdr3_aa: CASSPGQGGKLFF
d_call: TRBD1
clone_size: .
j_call: TRBJ1-4
v_call: TRBV7-6

cdr3_nt: TGTGCCAGCAGCCCTTTATTCCTATACAATGAGCAGTTCTTC
cdr3_aa: CASSPLFLYNEQFF
d_call: .
clone_size: .
j_call: TRBJ2-1
v_call: TRBV14

cdr3_nt: TGTGCCAGCAGTTCGCTCCGGACAGGGCTTGAGGAAAAACTGTTTTTT
cdr3_aa: CASSSLRTGLEEKLFF
d_call: TRBD1
clone_size: once
j_call: TRBJ1-4
v_call: TRBV28

cdr3_nt: TGTGCCAGCAGTTACGGGTGTGTCCCAGGGCCCTCTGGAAACACCATATATTTT
cdr3_aa: CASSYGCVPGPSGNTIYF
d_call: .
clone_size: .
j_call: TRBJ1-3
v_call: TRBV6-8

cdr3_nt: TGCGCCAGCAGCTCAGGGACGGCGAACACTGAAGCTTTCTTT
cdr3_aa: CASSSGTANTEAFF
d_call: .
clone_size: .
j_call: TRBJ1-1
v_call: TRBV5-1

cdr3_nt: TGTGCCAGCAGTAGTCCCGGGACAGGGATCGATGGCTACACCTTC
cdr3_aa: CASSSPGTGIDGYTF
d_call: TRBD1
clone_size: .
j_call: TRBJ1-2
v_call: TRBV6-5

cdr3_nt: TGTGCCAGCAGTTTATCGGCACTTCCCGGCACCTACGAGCAGTACTTC
cdr3_aa: CASSLSALPGTYEQYF
d_call: .
clone_size: .
j_call: TRBJ2-7
v_call: TRBV27

cdr3_nt: TGTGCCAGCAGTGAATGGTGGAGACTCTACGAGCAGTACTTC
cdr3_aa: CASSEWWRLYEQYF
d_call: .
clone_size: .
j_call: TRBJ2-7
v_call: TRBV6-1

cdr3_nt: TGTGCCAGCAGCCTGAGAGGGGCAGCTAGCTCCTACAATGAGCAGTTCTTC
cdr3_aa: CASSLRGAASSYNEQFF
d_call: .
clone_size: .
j_call: TRBJ2-1
v_call: TRBV7-2

cdr3_nt: TGTGCCAGCAGCTTAGGCGGGAGGACGGCAGATACGCAGTATTTT
cdr3_aa: CASSLGGRTADTQYF
d_call: TRBD2
clone_size: .
j_call: TRBJ2-3
v_call: TRBV11-2